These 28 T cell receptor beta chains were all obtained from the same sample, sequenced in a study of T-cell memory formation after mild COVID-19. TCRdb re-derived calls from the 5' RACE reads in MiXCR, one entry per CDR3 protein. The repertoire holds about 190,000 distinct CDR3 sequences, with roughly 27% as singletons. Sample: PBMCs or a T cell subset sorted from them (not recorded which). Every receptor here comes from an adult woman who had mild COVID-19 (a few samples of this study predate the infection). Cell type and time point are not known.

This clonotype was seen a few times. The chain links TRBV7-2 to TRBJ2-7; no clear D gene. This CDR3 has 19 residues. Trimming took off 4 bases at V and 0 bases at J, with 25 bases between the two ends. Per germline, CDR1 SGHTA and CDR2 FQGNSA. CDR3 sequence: CASSSPHFGRPDSSYEQYF. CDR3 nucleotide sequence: TGTGCCAGCAGCTCACCCCACTTCGGCAGGCCCGATAGCTCCTACGAGCAGTACTTC.

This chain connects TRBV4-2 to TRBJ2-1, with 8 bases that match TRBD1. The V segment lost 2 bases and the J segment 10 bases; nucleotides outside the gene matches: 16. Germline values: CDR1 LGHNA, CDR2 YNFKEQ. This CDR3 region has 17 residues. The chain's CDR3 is CASSQPMTGVTNLEQFF. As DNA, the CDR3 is TGTGCCAGCAGCCAACCGATGACAGGGGTGACCAACCTCGAGCAGTTCTTC.

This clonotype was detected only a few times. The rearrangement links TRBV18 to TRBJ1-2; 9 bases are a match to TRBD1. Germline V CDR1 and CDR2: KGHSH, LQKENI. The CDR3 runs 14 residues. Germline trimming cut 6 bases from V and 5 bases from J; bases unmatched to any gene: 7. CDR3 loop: CASSPGGQGYGYTF. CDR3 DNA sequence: TGTGCCAGCTCCCCAGGCGGACAGGGGTATGGCTACACCTTC.

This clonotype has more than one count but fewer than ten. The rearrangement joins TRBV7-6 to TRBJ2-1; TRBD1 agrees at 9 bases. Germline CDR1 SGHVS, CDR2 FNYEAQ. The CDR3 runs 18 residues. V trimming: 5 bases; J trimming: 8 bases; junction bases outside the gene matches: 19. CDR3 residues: CASSPRIPGTGFGDEQFF. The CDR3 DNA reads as TGTGCCAGCAGCCCCCGGATCCCCGGGACAGGGTTTGGGGATGAGCAGTTCTTC. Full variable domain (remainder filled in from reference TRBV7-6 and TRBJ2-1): GAGVSQSPRYKVTKRGQDVALRCDPISGHVSLYWYRQALGQGPEFLTYFNYEAQQDKSGLPNDRFSAERPEGSISTLTIQRTEQRDSAMYRCASSPRIPGTGFGDEQFFGPGTRLTVL.

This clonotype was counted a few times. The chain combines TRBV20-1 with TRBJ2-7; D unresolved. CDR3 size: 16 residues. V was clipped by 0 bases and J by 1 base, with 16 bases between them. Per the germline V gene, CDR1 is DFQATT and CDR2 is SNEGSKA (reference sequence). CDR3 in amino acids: CSARDRGRSPSYEQYF. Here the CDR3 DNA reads TGCAGTGCTAGAGACCGCGGCAGGTCCCCGTCCTACGAGCAGTACTTC.

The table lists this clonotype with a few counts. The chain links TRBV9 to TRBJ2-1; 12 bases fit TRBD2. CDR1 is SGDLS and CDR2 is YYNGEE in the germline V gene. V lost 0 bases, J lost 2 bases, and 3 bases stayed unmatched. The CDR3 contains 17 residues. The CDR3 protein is CASSVGTSGDPYNEQFF. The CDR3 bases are TGTGCCAGCAGCGTAGGGACTAGCGGGGATCCCTACAATGAGCAGTTCTTC.

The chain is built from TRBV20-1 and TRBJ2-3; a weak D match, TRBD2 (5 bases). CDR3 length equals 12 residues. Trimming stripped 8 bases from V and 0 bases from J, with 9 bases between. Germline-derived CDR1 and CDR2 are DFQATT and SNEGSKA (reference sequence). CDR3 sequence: CSTGRSTDTQYF. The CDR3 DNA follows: TGCAGTACGGGGAGAAGCACAGATACGCAGTATTTT.

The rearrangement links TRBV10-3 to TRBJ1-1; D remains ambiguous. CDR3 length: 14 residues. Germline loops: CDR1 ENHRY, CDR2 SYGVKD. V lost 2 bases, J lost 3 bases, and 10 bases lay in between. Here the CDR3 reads CAISENSRYTEAFF. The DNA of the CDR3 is TGTGCCATCAGTGAGAACAGTCGATACACTGAAGCTTTCTTT.

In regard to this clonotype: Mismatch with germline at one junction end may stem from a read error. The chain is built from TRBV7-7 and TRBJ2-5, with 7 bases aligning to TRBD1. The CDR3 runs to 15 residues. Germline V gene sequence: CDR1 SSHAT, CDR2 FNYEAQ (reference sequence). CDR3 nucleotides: TGTGCTAGCAGCCCCCGACAGGGTCGACAAGAGACCCAGTACTTC. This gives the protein CASSPRQGRQETQYF.

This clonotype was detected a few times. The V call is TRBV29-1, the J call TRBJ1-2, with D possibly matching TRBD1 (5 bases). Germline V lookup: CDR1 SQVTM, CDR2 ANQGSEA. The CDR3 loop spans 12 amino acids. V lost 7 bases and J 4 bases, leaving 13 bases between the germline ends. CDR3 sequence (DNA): TGCAGCGCGGACAAGGAAATCTATGGCTACACCTTC. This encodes CSADKEIYGYTF.

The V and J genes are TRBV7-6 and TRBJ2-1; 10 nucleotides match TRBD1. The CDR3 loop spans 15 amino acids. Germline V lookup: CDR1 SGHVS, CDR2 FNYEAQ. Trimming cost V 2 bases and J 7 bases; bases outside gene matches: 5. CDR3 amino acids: CASSLSRDRGNEQFF. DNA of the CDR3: TGTGCCAGCAGCTTAAGTAGGGACAGGGGAAATGAGCAGTTCTTC.

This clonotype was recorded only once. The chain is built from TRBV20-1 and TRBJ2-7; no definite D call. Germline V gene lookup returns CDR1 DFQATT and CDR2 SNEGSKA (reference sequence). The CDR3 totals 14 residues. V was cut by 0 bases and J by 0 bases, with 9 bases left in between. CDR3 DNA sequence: TGCAGTGCTAGAGATATCGAGAGCTCCTACGAGCAGTACTTC. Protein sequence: CSARDIESSYEQYF.

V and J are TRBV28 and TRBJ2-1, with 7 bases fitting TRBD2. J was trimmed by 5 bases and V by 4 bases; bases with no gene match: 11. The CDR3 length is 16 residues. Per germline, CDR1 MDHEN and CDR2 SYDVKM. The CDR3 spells CASSSIRGRGDNEQFF. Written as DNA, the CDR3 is TGTGCCAGCAGTTCTATACGGGGACGGGGGGACAATGAGCAGTTCTTC.

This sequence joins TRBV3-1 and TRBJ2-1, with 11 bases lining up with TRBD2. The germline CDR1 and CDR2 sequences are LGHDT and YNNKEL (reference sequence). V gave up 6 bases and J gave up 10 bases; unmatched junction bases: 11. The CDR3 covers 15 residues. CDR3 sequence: CASRDTSGGRREQFF. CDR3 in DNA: TGTGCCAGCAGGGATACTAGCGGGGGTAGGAGGGAGCAGTTCTTC.

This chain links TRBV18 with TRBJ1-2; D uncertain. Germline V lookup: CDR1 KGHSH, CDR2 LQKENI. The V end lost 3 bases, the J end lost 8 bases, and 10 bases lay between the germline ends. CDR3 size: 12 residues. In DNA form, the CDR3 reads TGTGCCAGCTCACCGGCCCAGGAGGGCTACACCTTC. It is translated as CASSPAQEGYTF.

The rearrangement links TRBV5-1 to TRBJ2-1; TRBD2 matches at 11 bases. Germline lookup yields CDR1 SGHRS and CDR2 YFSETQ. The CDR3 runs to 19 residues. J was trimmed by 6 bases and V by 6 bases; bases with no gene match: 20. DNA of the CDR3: TGCGCCAGCACCGCCCCCAACTCCGGGACTAGCGGCCTCAGCAATGAGCAGTTCTTC. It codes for CASTAPNSGTSGLSNEQFF.

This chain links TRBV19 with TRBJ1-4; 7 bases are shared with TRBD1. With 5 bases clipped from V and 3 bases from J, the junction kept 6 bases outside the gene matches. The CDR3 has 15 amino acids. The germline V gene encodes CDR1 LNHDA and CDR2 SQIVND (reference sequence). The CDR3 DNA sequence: TGTGCCAGTAGTGCTCAGGGACAGCCTAATGAAAAACTGTTTTTT. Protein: CASSAQGQPNEKLFF.

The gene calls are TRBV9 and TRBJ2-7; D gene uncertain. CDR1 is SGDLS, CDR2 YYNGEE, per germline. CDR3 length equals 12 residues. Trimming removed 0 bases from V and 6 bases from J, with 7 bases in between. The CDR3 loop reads CASSVDRGEQYF. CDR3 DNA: TGTGCCAGCAGCGTAGACCGCGGCGAGCAGTACTTC.

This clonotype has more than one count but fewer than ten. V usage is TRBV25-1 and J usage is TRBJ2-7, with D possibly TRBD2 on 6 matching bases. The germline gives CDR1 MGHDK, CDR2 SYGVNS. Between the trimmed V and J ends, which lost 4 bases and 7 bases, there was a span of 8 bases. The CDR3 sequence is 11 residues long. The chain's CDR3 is CASSGGTEQYF. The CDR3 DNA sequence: TGTGCCAGCAGTGGGGGGACTGAGCAGTACTTC.

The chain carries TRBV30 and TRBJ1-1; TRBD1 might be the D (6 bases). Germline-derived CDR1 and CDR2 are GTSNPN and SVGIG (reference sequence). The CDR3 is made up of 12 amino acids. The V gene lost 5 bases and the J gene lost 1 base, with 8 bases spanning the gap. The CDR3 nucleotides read TGTGCCTGGGGACAGTCGAACACTGAAGCTTTCTTT. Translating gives CAWGQSNTEAFF.

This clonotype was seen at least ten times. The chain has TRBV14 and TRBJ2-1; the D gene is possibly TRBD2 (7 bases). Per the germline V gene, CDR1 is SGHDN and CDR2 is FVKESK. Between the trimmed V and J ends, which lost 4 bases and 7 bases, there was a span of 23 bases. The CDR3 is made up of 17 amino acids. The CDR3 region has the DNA TGTGCCAGCAGCCCCGGATCAGGGGCGGGAGTATATAATGAGCAGTTCTTC. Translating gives CASSPGSGAGVYNEQFF.

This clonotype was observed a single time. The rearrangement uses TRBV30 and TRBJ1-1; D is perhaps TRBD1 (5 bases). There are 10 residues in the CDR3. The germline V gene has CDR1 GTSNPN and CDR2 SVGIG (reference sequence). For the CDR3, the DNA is TGTGGTTTGCGGGACGCTGAAGCTTTCTTT. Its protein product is CGLRDAEAFF.

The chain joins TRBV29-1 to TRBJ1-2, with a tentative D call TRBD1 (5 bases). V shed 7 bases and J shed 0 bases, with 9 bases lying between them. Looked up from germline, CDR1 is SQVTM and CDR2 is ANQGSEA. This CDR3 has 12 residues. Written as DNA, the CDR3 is TGCAGCGAGATGACAGCTAACTATGGCTACACCTTC. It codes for CSEMTANYGYTF.

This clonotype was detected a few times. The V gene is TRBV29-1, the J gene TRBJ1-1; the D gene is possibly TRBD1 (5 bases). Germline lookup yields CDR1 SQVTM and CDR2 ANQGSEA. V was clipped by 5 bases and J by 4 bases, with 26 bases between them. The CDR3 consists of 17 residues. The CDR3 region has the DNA TGCAGCGTTTTGTTTGTGAATACAGGCCGAGTAATCACTGAAGCTTTCTTT. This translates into CSVLFVNTGRVITEAFF.

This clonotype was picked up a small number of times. CDR3 bases: TGTGCCAGCAGTCAACCCAGGGCGTACGAGCAGTACTTC. Encoded protein: CASSQPRAYEQYF. The chain combines TRBV6-6 with TRBJ2-7, with TRBD1 as a possible D gene (5 bases). Germline V gene lookup returns CDR1 MNHNY and CDR2 SVGAGI (reference sequence). With 5 bases removed from V and 4 bases from J, the gap between germline ends came to 12 bases. The CDR3 loop spans 13 amino acids.

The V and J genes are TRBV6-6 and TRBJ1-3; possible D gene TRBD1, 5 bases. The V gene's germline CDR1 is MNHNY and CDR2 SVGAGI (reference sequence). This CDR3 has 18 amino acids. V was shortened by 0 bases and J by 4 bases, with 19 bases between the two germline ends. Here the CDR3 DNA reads TGTGCCAGCAGTTACTCGCTGGGGACGGAGGGATACGGAAACACCATATATTTT. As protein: CASSYSLGTEGYGNTIYF.

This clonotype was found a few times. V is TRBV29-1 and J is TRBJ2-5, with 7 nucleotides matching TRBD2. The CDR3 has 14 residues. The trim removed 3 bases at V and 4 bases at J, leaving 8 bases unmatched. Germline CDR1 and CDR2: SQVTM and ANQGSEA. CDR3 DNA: TGCAGCGTTGAGGGCGGGAGTCTGGCAGAGACCCAGTACTTC. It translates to CSVEGGSLAETQYF. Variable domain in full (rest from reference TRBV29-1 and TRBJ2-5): SAVISQKPSRDICQRGTSLTIQCQVDSQVTMMFWYRQQPGQSLTLIATANQGSEATYESGFVIDKFPISRPNLTFSTLTVSNMSPEDSSIYLCSVEGGSLAETQYFGPGTRLLVL.

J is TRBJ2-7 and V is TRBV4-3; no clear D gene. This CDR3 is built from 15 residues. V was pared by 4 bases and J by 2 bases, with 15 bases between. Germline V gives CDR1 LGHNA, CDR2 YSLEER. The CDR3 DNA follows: TGCGCCAGCAGCCCAAGTAACAGTCCGACCTACGAGCAGTACTTC. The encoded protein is CASSPSNSPTYEQYF.